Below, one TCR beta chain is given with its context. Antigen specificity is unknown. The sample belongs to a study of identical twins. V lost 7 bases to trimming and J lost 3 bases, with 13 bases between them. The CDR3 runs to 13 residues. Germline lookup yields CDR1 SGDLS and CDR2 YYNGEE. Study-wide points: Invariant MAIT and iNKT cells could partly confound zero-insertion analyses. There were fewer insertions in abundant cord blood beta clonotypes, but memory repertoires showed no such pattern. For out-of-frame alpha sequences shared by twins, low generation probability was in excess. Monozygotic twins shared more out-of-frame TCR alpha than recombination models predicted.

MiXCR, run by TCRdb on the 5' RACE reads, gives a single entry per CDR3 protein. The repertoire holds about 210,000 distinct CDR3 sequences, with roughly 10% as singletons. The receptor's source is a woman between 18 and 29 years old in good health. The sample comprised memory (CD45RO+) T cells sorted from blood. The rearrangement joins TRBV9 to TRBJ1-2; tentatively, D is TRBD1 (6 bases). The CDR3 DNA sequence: TGTGCCAGCCAGGGGTCTACCGACTATGGCTACACCTTC. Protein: CASQGSTDYGYTF.